One and the same sample provided the 15 T cell receptor beta chains below, sequenced in a study of PD-1 blockade in mismatch repair-deficient tumors. Sequenced by immunoSEQ multiplex PCR; TCRdb stores in-frame clones only, minus some. The sample includes 56,000 or so clones, roughly three quarters seen only once; the top ten take over 3%. Sequenced here: peripheral blood, sampled 4 weeks after starting pembrolizumab. These receptors were taken from an adult with mismatch repair-deficient cancer.

V is TRBV6-5 and J is TRBJ1-3, with a tentative D call TRBD1 (6 bases). The CDR3 loop spans 15 amino acids. The germline CDR1 and CDR2 sequences are MNHEY and SVGAGI. V shed 7 bases and J shed 4 bases, with 17 bases lying between them. The CDR3 loop reads CASTNRVKAGNTIYF. CDR3 coding DNA: TGTGCCAGCACCAACAGGGTTAAGGCAGGAAACACCATATATTTT.

This clone has just a few counts. V gene TRBV28 combines with J gene TRBJ2-3, with a tentative D call TRBD1 (6 bases). Germline-derived CDR1 and CDR2 are MDHEN and SYDVKM. Trimming took 5 bases from V and 4 from J, leaving 22 bases between them. The CDR3 runs 17 residues. The CDR3 region is CASSAIDRSFLADTQYF. The CDR3 DNA reads TGTGCCAGCAGTGCAATCGACAGGTCCTTTTTAGCAGATACGCAGTATTTT.

By its share, this clone is medium-sized (0.01 to 0.1%). The chain combines TRBV5-1 with TRBJ1-5, with 9 bases aligning to TRBD1. J lost 3 bases, V lost 2 bases, and 0 bases had no gene match. Germline CDR1 SGHRS, CDR2 YFSETQ. The CDR3 has 14 residues. CDR3 bases: TGCGCCAGCAGCTTACAGGGGGCCAATCAGCCCCAGCATTTT. This codes for CASSLQGANQPQHF.

The rearrangement joins TRBV5-4 to TRBJ2-5; the D is unclear. The CDR3 is 16 amino acids. V was trimmed by 2 bases and J by 4 bases, leaving 18 bases between them. Germline V gene lookup returns CDR1 SGHNT and CDR2 YYREEE (reference sequence). The CDR3 sequence: CASSFKRDRDGETQYF. The CDR3, as DNA: TGTGCCAGCAGCTTCAAGAGAGATAGAGACGGAGAGACCCAGTACTTC.

This chain connects TRBV5-8 to TRBJ2-5; D gene uncertain. The CDR3 has 11 amino acids. V was cut by 4 bases and J by 7 bases, with 8 bases left in between. CDR1 is SGHTS, CDR2 YDEGEE, per germline. The CDR3 spells CASSPTRTQYF. As DNA, the CDR3 is TGTGCCAGCAGCCCAACGAGGACCCAGTACTTC.

The chain uses TRBV9 and TRBJ2-1, with 8 bases lining up with TRBD2. Looked up from germline, CDR1 is SGDLS and CDR2 is YYNGEE. After removal of 2 bases from V and 3 bases from J, the junction contained 7 bases not matched to a gene. CDR3 length: 16 amino acids. The CDR3 DNA reads as TGTGCCAGCAGCGTGCAGGGCGGGAGGATCTACAATGAGCAGTTCTTC. It specifies CASSVQGGRIYNEQFF.

The chain joins TRBV25-1 to TRBJ1-1; a weak D match, TRBD1 (5 bases). The CDR3 loop spans 15 amino acids. V lost 6 bases and J 1 base, leaving 15 bases between the germline ends. Germline V gene data show CDR1 as MGHDK and CDR2 as SYGVNS. This CDR3 reads CASRAFRDGNTEAFF. Here the CDR3 DNA reads TGTGCCAGCAGGGCGTTTAGGGACGGGAACACTGAAGCTTTCTTT.

The V call is TRBV21-1, the J call TRBJ2-7; TRBD2, as called in the table, went unchecked against the DNA. TRBV21-1 is a known pseudogene. This CDR3 spans 15 amino acids. The DNA for the CDR3 is TGTGCCAGCAGCAAAGTCGGCAGCGGAAAATACGAGCAGTACTTC. It is translated as CASSKVGSGKYEQYF.

The chain is built from TRBV5-1 and TRBJ2-5; D is unresolved. Germline loops: CDR1 SGHRS, CDR2 YFSETQ. Trimming removed 5 bases at V and 1 base at J, with 9 bases between. The CDR3 has 13 residues. In DNA, the CDR3 is TGCGCCAGCAGGTCAGGTGTCCAAGAGACCCAGTACTTC. Protein sequence: CASRSGVQETQYF. The full variable domain, rest sourced from reference TRBV5-1 and TRBJ2-5, is KAGVTQTPRYLIKTRGQQVTLSCSPISGHRSVSWYQQTPGQGLQFLFEYFSETQRNKGNFPGRFSGRQFSNSRSEMNVSTLELGDSALYLCASRSGVQETQYFGPGTRLLVL.

The rearrangement joins TRBV7-3 to TRBJ1-1; D call uncertain. The germline V and J ends were trimmed by 3 bases and 10 bases, with 12 bases remaining between them. The CDR3 sequence is 12 residues long. Germline V gene lookup returns CDR1 SGHTA and CDR2 FQGTGA. The CDR3 protein is CASSFGRGAAFF. DNA of the CDR3: TGTGCCAGCAGCTTCGGACGGGGAGCAGCTTTCTTT.

Written as DNA, the CDR3 is TGTGCCAGCAGGGCCACCCCTGGGACAGGATACAATGAGCAGTTCTTC. It codes for CASRATPGTGYNEQFF. The V call is TRBV27, the J call TRBJ2-1; 8 positions agree with TRBD1. Losses at the gene ends were 6 bases for V and 4 bases for J; bases not matched to a gene: 11. CDR1 and CDR2 (germline): MNHEY, SMNVEV (reference sequence). This CDR3 contains 16 residues.

This chain connects TRBV11-2 to TRBJ2-7; TRBD2 matches 11 bases. The CDR3 spans 15 residues. The germline CDR1 and CDR2 sequences are SGHAT and FQNNGV. V gave up 0 bases and J gave up 3 bases; unmatched junction bases: 1. In nucleotides, the CDR3 is TGTGCCAGCAGCTTAGAACTAGCGGGAGACTACGAGCAGTACTTC. This codes for CASSLELAGDYEQYF.

The genes are TRBV29-1 and TRBJ2-3; 7 bases match TRBD2. Germline V gene lookup returns CDR1 SQVTM and CDR2 ANQGSEA. The CDR3 covers 15 residues. J was trimmed by 5 bases and V by 1 base; bases with no gene match: 9. DNA of the CDR3: TGCAGCGTTGAAGGGTCTGCGGGAGTTGGAGATACGCAGTATTTT. Amino acid sequence: CSVEGSAGVGDTQYF.

The V and J genes are TRBV6-4 and TRBJ2-6; the D gene could be TRBD1 or TRBD2 (5 bases each). The length of the CDR3 is 18 residues. Germline CDR1 and CDR2: MRHNA and SNTAGT. V was shortened by 3 bases and J by 1 base, with 16 bases between the two germline ends. The CDR3 region is CASSETGTVLSGANVLTF. In DNA form, the CDR3 reads TGTGCCAGCAGTGAGACCGGGACGGTCTTATCTGGGGCCAACGTCCTGACTTTC.

The rearrangement links TRBV6-5 to TRBJ2-7; 11 bases map to TRBD2. The CDR3 totals 16 residues. J was trimmed by 4 bases and V by 1 base; bases with no gene match: 6. Germline CDR1 MNHEY, CDR2 SVGAGI. The CDR3 sequence is CASSYLTSGRSYEQYF. The CDR3 DNA sequence: TGTGCCAGCAGTTACTTAACTAGCGGGAGATCTTACGAGCAGTACTTC.